The 18 T cell receptor beta chains in this list originate from one sample, sequenced in a study of vaccination and CD4 T cells after COVID-19. Cultured CD4+ T cell DNA underwent sequencing with the Oncomine TCR Beta short-read assay. TCRdb itself ran the PCR reads through MiXCR, one entry per CDR3 protein. The sample comprises about 27,000 distinct CDR3 sequences, 62% of which are singletons, and about 15% rests with the top ten. Treatment here: approximately 9-day PBMC culture with coronavirus spike peptide pools or control peptides (ViraFEST assay). Their recognized antigens are unknown. Sequencing used CD4+ T cells from blood, cultured in vitro, obtained after SARS-CoV-2 vaccination. The source is a human donor who received a COVID-19 vaccine.

The chain joins TRBV6-2 or TRBV6-3 to TRBJ1-1, with D uncertain. Germline V gives CDR1 MNHEY, CDR2 SVGEGT. The length of the CDR3 is 13 residues. With 7 bases removed from V and 2 bases from J, the gap between germline ends came to 11 bases. The CDR3 reads CASIRRSNTEAFF. The CDR3 DNA is TGTGCCAGCATCCGGAGATCAAACACTGAAGCTTTCTTT.

This clonotype was seen a few times. The rearrangement links TRBV2 to TRBJ1-1, with 7 bases that match TRBD1. CDR1 SNHLY and CDR2 FYNNEI come from the germline V gene. Trimming cost V 7 bases and J 7 bases; bases outside gene matches: 12. This CDR3 contains 14 residues. CDR3 nucleotide sequence: TGTGCCAGCAAACCTACAGGGGCCCCAGATGAAGCTTTCTTT. Translating it yields CASKPTGAPDEAFF.

This clonotype was recorded a few times. The rearrangement uses TRBV5-4 and TRBJ2-6; D unresolved. The germline CDR1 and CDR2 sequences are SGHNT and YYREEE (reference sequence). V was trimmed by 4 bases and J by 1 base, leaving 9 bases between them. This CDR3 is built from 15 residues. The DNA for the CDR3 is TGTGCCAGCAGCCCTCTCACGTCTGGGGCCAACGTCCTGACTTTC. It is translated as CASSPLTSGANVLTF.

This clonotype was observed a handful of times. The chain couples TRBV21-1 to TRBJ2-3; TRBD1, the table's D call, lacks a check against the DNA. TRBV21-1 is tagged as a pseudogene. CDR3 length equals 14 residues. The DNA of the CDR3 is TGTGCCAGCAGCAAAGGAGTGGGGGAAGATACGCAGTATTTT. It codes for CASSKGVGEDTQYF.

In DNA, the CDR3 is TGCAGTGCTCTTGGACAGGGGGAACTTGTAGCTTTCTTT. Its protein is CSALGQGELVAFF. The chain has TRBV20-1 and TRBJ1-1; 10 nucleotides line up with TRBD1. The CDR3 runs to 13 residues. The V segment lost 5 bases and the J segment 10 bases; nucleotides outside the gene matches: 10. The germline V gene has CDR1 DFQATT and CDR2 SNEGSKA (reference sequence).

The V call is TRBV7-9, the J call TRBJ2-5; D assignment may be TRBD1 or TRBD2 (6 bases each). The CDR3 extends over 15 amino acids. Germline CDR1 is SEHNR and CDR2 is FQNEAQ (reference sequence). V dropped 5 bases and J dropped 5 bases, with 18 bases sitting between them. CDR3 residues: CASSSRGGEPETQYF. As DNA, the CDR3 is TGTGCCAGCAGCAGCAGGGGCGGGGAGCCGGAGACCCAGTACTTC.

This clonotype was recorded once. This chain joins TRBV7-8 and TRBJ1-2; D ambiguous. CDR1 SGHVS and CDR2 FQNEAQ come from the germline V gene. Trimming cost V 1 base and J 2 bases, with 5 bases left between them. CDR3 length: 13 amino acids. DNA for the CDR3: TGTGCCAGCAGCTTAGAACAGAACTATGGCTACACCTTC. Its translation is CASSLEQNYGYTF.

This chain uses TRBV19 with TRBJ2-2; maybe TRBD1 (5 bases). There are 15 residues in the CDR3. Per the germline V gene, CDR1 is LNHDA and CDR2 is SQIVND (reference sequence). V lost 2 bases, J lost 6 bases, and 13 bases lay in between. The CDR3 DNA is TGTGCCAGTAGTATAAATGGCAGGGTAGCCGGGGAGCTGTTTTTT. Translating gives CASSINGRVAGELFF.

The chain links TRBV10-1 to TRBJ1-1; D ambiguous. Trimming removed 0 bases at V and 7 bases at J, with 12 bases between. Per the germline V gene, CDR1 is WNHNN and CDR2 is SYGVQD (reference sequence). CDR3 length: 14 residues. CDR3 in amino acids: CASSESVENREAFF. DNA of the CDR3: TGCGCCAGCAGTGAGTCGGTGGAGAACCGTGAAGCTTTCTTT.

The J gene is TRBJ2-3, the V gene TRBV29-1, with TRBD2 identical over 7 bases. This CDR3 comprises 15 residues. The ends lost 6 bases at V and 2 bases at J; junction bases unmatched: 11. The germline CDR1 and CDR2 sequences are SQVTM and ANQGSEA. This chain's CDR3 is CSVSVGGVSTDTQYF. The CDR3 DNA follows: TGCAGCGTGTCGGTGGGGGGGGTTTCCACAGATACGCAGTATTTT.

This chain links TRBV19 with TRBJ2-1; possibly TRBD1 for D (6 bases). In germline, CDR1 is LNHDA, CDR2 SQIVND (reference sequence). This CDR3 contains 17 residues. V lost 6 bases and J 1 base, leaving 19 bases between the germline ends. CDR3 DNA sequence: TGTGCCAGTAGCCCACCGGGTGGGGGCCTTTCCTACAATGAGCAGTTCTTC. It codes for CASSPPGGGLSYNEQFF.

The J gene is TRBJ1-2, the V gene TRBV6-5; no reliable D call. Germline CDR1 reads MNHEY; CDR2 reads SVGAGI. The CDR3 contains 12 residues. The germline V and J ends were trimmed by 4 bases and 8 bases, with 11 bases remaining between them. In DNA, the CDR3 is TGTGCCAGCAGTTTCGATAGAGGGGGCTACACCTTC. Its protein product is CASSFDRGGYTF.

This clonotype was observed a handful of times. The chain couples TRBV11-3 to TRBJ2-2; TRBD1 matches 10 bases. V was clipped by 8 bases and J by 4 bases; unmatched bases: 16. The germline V gene has CDR1 SGHNT and CDR2 YENEEA. The CDR3 length is 18 residues. CDR3 loop: CASDAGTGDPRATGELFF. The CDR3 coding sequence is TGTGCCAGCGATGCCGGGACAGGGGATCCGCGGGCCACCGGGGAGCTGTTTTTT.

This clonotype was detected only a few times. This chain joins TRBV6-1 and TRBJ1-3, with no clear D. The CDR3 length is 12 residues. CDR1 MNHNS and CDR2 SASEGT come from the germline V gene. Trimming pared 11 bases from V and 1 base from J, leaving 9 bases between. Here the CDR3 reads CAGLVSGNTIYF. The CDR3 DNA follows: TGTGCCGGCCTCGTATCTGGAAACACCATATATTTT.

The rearrangement links TRBV21-1 to TRBJ1-5; TRBD1, as called in the table, went unchecked against the DNA. TRBV21-1 is assigned pseudogene status. The CDR3 runs to 17 residues. The CDR3, as DNA: TGTGCCAGCAGCAAAGAGGGCAGGCGGCAGACAGATCAGCCCCAGCATTTT. Its translation: CASSKEGRRQTDQPQHF.

This chain connects TRBV6-5 to TRBJ1-1, with a tentative D call TRBD1 (6 bases). This CDR3 is built from 15 residues. Trimming pared 0 bases from V and 3 bases from J, leaving 11 bases between. Germline CDR1 MNHEY, CDR2 SVGAGI. The CDR3 protein is CASSYSGGRHTEAFF. CDR3 nucleotides: TGTGCCAGCAGTTACTCGGGGGGGCGCCACACTGAAGCTTTCTTT.

The DNA for the CDR3 is TGCAGTGCTATTGGCAGGGACTACCAAGAGACCCAGTACTTC. Protein sequence: CSAIGRDYQETQYF. The chain recombines TRBV20-1 with TRBJ2-5; possible D gene TRBD2, 6 bases. The V end was cut by 4 bases, the J end by 0 bases, with 12 bases between. Germline assignment: CDR1 DFQATT and CDR2 SNEGSKA (reference sequence). The CDR3 spans 14 residues.

This chain links TRBV10-3 with TRBJ2-7, with D possibly matching TRBD1 (7 bases). The CDR3 covers 14 residues. Germline CDR1 ENHRY, CDR2 SYGVKD. V was shortened by 6 bases and J by 3 bases, with 15 bases between the two germline ends. The CDR3 sequence is CAIRRDGTVYEQYF. In nucleotides, the CDR3 is TGTGCCATCAGGCGGGACGGGACAGTCTACGAGCAGTACTTC.